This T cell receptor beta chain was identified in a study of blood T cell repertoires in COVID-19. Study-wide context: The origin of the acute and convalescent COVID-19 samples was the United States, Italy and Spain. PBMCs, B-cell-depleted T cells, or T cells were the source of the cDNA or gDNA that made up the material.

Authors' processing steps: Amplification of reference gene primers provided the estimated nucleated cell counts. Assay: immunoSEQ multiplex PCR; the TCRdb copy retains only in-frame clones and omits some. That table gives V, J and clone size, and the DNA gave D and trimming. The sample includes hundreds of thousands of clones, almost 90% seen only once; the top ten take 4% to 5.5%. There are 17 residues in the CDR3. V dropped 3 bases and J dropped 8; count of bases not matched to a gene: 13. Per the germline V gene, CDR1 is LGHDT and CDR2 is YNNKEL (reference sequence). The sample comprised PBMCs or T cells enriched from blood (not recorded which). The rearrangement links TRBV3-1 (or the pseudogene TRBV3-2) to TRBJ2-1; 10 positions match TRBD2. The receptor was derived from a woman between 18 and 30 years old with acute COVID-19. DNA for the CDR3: TGTGCCAGCAGCCACCCCCGAGGGCAGCGGGAGGGCTATGAGCAGTTCTTC. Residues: CASSHPRGQREGYEQFF.